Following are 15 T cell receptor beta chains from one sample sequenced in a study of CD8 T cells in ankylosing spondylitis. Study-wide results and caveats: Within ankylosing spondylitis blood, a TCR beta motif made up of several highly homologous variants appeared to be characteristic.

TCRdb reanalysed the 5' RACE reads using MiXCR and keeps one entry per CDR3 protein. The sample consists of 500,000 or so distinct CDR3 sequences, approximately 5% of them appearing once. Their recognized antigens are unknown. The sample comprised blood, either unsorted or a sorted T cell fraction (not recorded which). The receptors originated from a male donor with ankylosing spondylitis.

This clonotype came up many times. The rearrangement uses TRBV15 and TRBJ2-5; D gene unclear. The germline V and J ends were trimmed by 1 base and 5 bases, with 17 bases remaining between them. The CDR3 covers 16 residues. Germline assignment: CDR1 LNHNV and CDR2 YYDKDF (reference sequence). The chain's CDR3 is CATSRARTRIGETQYF. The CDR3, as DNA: TGTGCCACCAGCAGAGCCCGGACCCGAATTGGGGAGACCCAGTACTTC.

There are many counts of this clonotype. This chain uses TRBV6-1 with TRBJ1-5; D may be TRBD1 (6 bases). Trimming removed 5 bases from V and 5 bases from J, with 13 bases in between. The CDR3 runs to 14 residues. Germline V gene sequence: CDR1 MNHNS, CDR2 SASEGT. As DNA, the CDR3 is TGTGCCAGCAGTCCGGGACACTCTTATCAGCCCCAGCATTTT. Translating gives CASSPGHSYQPQHF.

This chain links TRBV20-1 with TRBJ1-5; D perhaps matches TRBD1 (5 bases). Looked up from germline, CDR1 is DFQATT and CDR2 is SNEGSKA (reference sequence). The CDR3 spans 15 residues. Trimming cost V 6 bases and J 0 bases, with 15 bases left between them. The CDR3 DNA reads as TGCAGTGCCCCCTGGGGGGAGACTAGCAATCAGCCCCAGCATTTT. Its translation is CSAPWGETSNQPQHF.

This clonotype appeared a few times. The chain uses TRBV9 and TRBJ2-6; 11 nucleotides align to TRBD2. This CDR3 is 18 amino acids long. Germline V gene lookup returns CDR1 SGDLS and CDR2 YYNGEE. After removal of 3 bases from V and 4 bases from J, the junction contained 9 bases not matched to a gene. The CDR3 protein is CASSASSGGAAGANVLTF. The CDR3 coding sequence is TGTGCCAGCAGCGCGAGTAGCGGGGGGGCCGCAGGGGCCAACGTCCTGACTTTC.

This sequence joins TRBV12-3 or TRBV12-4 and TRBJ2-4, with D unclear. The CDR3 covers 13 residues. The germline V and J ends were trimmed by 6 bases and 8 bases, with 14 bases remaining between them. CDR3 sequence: CASSLPTLDIQYF. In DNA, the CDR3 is TGTGCCAGCAGCCTTCCCACCCTGGACATTCAGTACTTC.

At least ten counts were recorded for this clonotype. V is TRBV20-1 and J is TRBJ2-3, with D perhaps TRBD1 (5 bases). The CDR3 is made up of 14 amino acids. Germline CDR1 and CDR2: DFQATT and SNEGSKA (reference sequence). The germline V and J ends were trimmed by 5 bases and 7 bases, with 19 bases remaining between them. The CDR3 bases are TGCAGTGCTCCCAGGGCGACTGGCACCCATACGCAGTATTTT. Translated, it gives CSAPRATGTHTQYF.

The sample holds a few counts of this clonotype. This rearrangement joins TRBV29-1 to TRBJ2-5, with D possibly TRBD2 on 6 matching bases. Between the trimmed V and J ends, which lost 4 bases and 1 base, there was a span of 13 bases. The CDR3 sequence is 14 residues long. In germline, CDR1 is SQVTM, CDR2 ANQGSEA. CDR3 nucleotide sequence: TGCAGCGTTGTGGAGGGGTCGGTCCAAGAGACCCAGTACTTC. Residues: CSVVEGSVQETQYF.

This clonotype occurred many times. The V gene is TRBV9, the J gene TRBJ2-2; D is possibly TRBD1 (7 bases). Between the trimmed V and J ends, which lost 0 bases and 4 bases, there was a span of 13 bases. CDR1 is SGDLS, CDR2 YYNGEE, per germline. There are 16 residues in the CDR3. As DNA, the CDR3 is TGTGCCAGCAGCGTAGGATGGCAGGGGGGCACCGGGGAGCTGTTTTTT. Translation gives CASSVGWQGGTGELFF.

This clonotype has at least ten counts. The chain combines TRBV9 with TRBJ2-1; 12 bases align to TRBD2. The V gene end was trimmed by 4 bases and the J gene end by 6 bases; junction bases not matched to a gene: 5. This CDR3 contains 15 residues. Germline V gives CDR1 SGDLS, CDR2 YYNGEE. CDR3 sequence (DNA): TGTGCCAGCAGCCAAGGACTAGCGGGGCTCAATGAGCAGTTCTTC. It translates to CASSQGLAGLNEQFF.

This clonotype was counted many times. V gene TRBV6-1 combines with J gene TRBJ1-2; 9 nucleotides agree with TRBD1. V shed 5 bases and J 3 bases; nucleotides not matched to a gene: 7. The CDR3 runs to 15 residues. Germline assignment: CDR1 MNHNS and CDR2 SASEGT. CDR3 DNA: TGTGCCAGCAGTAATCTACAGGGGGCTGACTATGGCTACACCTTC. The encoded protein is CASSNLQGADYGYTF.

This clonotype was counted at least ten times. DNA for the CDR3: TGTGCCAGCAGGGGAGGGGGCAGGACTGAAGCTTTCTTT. This encodes CASRGGGRTEAFF. The rearrangement uses TRBV21-1 and TRBJ1-1; whether TRBD1, the table's D call, matches the DNA was not checked. TRBV21-1 is a listed pseudogene. CDR3 length equals 13 residues.

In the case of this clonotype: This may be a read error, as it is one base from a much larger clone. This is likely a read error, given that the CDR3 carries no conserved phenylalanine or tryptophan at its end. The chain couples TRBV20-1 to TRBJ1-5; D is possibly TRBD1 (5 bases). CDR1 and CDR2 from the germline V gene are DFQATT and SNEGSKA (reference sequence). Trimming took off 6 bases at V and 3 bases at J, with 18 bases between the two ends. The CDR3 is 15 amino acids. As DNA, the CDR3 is TGCAGTGCGCCGGTGACGGGGCTCTTCAATCAGCCCCAGCATCTT. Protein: CSAPVTGLFNQPQHL.

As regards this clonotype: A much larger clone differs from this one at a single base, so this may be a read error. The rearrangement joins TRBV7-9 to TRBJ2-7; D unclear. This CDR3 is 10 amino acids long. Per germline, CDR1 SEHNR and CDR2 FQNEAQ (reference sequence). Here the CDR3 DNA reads TGTGCCATCGGAACCTACAAGCAGTACTTC. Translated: CAIGTYKQYF.

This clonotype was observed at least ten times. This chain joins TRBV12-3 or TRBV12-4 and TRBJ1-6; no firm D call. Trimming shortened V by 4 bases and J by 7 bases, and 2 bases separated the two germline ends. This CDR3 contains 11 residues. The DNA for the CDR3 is TGTGCCAGCAGTTCGAATTCACCCCTCCACTTT. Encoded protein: CASSSNSPLHF.

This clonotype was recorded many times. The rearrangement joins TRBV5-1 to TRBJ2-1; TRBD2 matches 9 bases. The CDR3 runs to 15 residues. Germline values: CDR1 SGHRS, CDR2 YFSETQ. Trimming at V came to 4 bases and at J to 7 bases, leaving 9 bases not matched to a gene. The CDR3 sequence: CASSTVAGVGNEQFF. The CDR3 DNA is TGCGCCAGCAGCACAGTAGCGGGAGTGGGGAATGAGCAGTTCTTC.